This T cell receptor beta chain was observed in a study of blood T cell repertoires in COVID-19. Study-wide context: Donors in the United States, Italy and Spain gave samples during acute or convalescent COVID-19. Sources were T cells, B-cell-depleted T cells, or PBMCs; the material itself was cDNA or gDNA.

Per the original methods: Amplification from reference gene primers served as the basis for estimated nucleated cell counts. Clones were sequenced by immunoSEQ multiplex PCR, and TCRdb holds only the in-frame ones, with some missing. That table is the source of V, J and clone size, and D and trimming were worked out from the DNA. The table records some 160,000 clones, 70% to 90% of them present only once. While infection was still active, Seattle patients were enrolled and then followed longitudinally. The CDR3 loop spans 14 amino acids. V lost 4 bases and J 0 bases, leaving 9 bases between the germline ends. In germline, CDR1 is KGHSH, CDR2 LQKENI.

The specimen was peripheral blood. This chain uses TRBV18 with TRBJ1-1, with D possibly being TRBD1 (6 bases). This sequence was found in a woman aged 80 or over with COVID-19, enrolled during active disease. CDR3 bases: TGTGCCAGCTCACGCGGACAGATGAACACTGAAGCTTTCTTT. It specifies CASSRGQMNTEAFF.